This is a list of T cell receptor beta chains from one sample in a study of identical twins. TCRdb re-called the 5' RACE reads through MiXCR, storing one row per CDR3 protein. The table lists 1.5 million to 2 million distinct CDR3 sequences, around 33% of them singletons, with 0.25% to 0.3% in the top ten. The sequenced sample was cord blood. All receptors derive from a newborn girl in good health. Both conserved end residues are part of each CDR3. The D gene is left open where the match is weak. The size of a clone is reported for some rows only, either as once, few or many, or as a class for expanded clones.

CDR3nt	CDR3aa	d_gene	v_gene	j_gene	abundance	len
TGTGCCAGCAGCCAAGATACGACGGGATTCACAGATACGCAGTATTTT	CASSQDTTGFTDTQYF	-	TRBV3-1	TRBJ2-3	few	16
TGTGCCAGCAGTTTACAGTATTCTTGGGGGCGGCCCGCTAACTATGGCTACACCTTC	CASSLQYSWGRPANYGYTF	-	TRBV27	TRBJ1-2	-	19
TGTGCCAGCAGTCAAAAGCGGGAGAACTCCTACGAGCAGTACTTC	CASSQKRENSYEQYF	TRBD2	TRBV12-3/TRBV12-4	TRBJ2-7	few	15
TGCGCCAGCAGCCAAGGTCTTAAGCGGGGGGGCCTAATCAACGGGCAGTACTTC	CASSQGLKRGGLINGQYF	TRBD2	TRBV4-1	TRBJ2-5	-	18
TGTGCCAGCAGTTTACTCAGATATAATTCACCCCTCCACTTT	CASSLLRYNSPLHF	-	TRBV12-3/TRBV12-4	TRBJ1-6	few	14
TGTGCCAGCAGCGCACCGGGACTAGCGGACAATGAGCAGTTCTTC	CASSAPGLADNEQFF	TRBD2	TRBV9	TRBJ2-1	-	15
TGTGCCAGCAGGGGATCACTAGCGGGAGGATATACGCAGTATTTT	CASRGSLAGGYTQYF	TRBD2	TRBV6-5	TRBJ2-3	few	15
TGCGCCAGCAGCCTGGGACGGCCCATACTCCTATCGTCCGACGAGCAGTACTTC	CASSLGRPILLSSDEQYF	-	TRBV4-1	TRBJ2-7	-	18
TGTGCCATCAGTGAGTTCGTGGGGACTCGAGCCTACGAGCAGTACTTC	CAISEFVGTRAYEQYF	-	TRBV10-3	TRBJ2-7	few	16
TGTGCCAGCATGAAGGGGGCCTTTCGGGGCACAGATACGCAGTATTTT	CASMKGAFRGTDTQYF	TRBD1	TRBV6-7	TRBJ2-3	few	16
TGTGCCAGCAGCCCCCATTTTGAGGCCTACGAGCAGTACTTC	CASSPHFEAYEQYF	-	TRBV3-1	TRBJ2-7	-	14
TGTGCCACCAGTGATCATCCACAGGGGGCGTCCACAGATACGCAGTATTTT	CATSDHPQGASTDTQYF	TRBD1	TRBV24-1	TRBJ2-3	few	17
TGTGCCAGCAGTCACGACAGGGTAGGGGGCTACACCTTC	CASSHDRVGGYTF	TRBD1	TRBV6-6	TRBJ1-2	few	13
TGTGCCAGCAGCTTAGGGGTTTCGACAGGGGAAAACATTCAGTACTTC	CASSLGVSTGENIQYF	TRBD1	TRBV7-2	TRBJ2-4	-	16
TGCAGTGCTAGAGATCTAGCCTACAATGAGCAGTTCTTC	CSARDLAYNEQFF	-	TRBV20-1	TRBJ2-1	-	13
TGTGCCAGCAGTTCCTCGGGCGTTCACCAGCATTTT	CASSSSGVHQHF	-	TRBV12-3/TRBV12-4	TRBJ1-5	-	12
TGTGCCATCAGTTCGGGAACAAACTTTACTAGCACAGATACGCAGTATTTT	CAISSGTNFTSTDTQYF	-	TRBV10-3	TRBJ2-3	-	17
TGTGCCAGCAGCCAGTTCCGGGGCGGGGCGGCCAAAAACATTCAGTACTTC	CASSQFRGGAAKNIQYF	-	TRBV11-2	TRBJ2-4	-	17
TGTGTCAGCAGCCAAGAATTAGGAAGGTCCTACAATGAGCAGTTCTTC	CVSSQELGRSYNEQFF	-	TRBV3-1	TRBJ2-1	-	16
TGCAGTGCTAGACAGGGCTCGAACTATAATTCACCCCTCCACTTT	CSARQGSNYNSPLHF	-	TRBV20-1	TRBJ1-6	once	15
TGTGCCAGCAGCTTGAGTAGGGGGGGGCCTACGTACGAGCAGTACTTC	CASSLSRGGPTYEQYF	-	TRBV13	TRBJ2-7	few	16
TGTGCCAGCAGCGTAGCGGCTTTCTCCTACAATGAGCAGTTCTTC	CASSVAAFSYNEQFF	-	TRBV9	TRBJ2-1	-	15
TGTGCCAGCAGCTTCAAGGGGTATGGGGCCAACGTCCTGACTTTC	CASSFKGYGANVLTF	-	TRBV5-6	TRBJ2-6	few	15
TGTGCCAGCAGCCAAGGAGACAGGGGCCTGAACACTGAAGCTTTCTTT	CASSQGDRGLNTEAFF	TRBD1	TRBV3-1	TRBJ1-1	-	16
TGCGCCAGCAGCTTAGGTGGGGAACTCCGGGGCCCTAATGAAAAACTGTTTTTT	CASSLGGELRGPNEKLFF	-	TRBV5-1	TRBJ1-4	-	18
TGCGCCAGCAGCTTGGGGGACAGAACCTTCACAGATACGCAGTATTTT	CASSLGDRTFTDTQYF	TRBD1	TRBV5-1	TRBJ2-3	few	16